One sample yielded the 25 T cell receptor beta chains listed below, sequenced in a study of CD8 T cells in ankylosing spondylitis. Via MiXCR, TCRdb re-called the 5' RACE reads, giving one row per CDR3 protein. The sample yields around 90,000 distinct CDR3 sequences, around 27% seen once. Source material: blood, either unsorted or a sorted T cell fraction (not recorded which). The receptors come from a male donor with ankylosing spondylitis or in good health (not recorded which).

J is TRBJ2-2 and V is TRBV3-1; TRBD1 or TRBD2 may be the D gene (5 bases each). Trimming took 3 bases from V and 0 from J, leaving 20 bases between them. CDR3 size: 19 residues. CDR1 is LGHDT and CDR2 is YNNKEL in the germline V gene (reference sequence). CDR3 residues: CASSQVGESLQANTGELFF. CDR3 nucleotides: TGTGCCAGCAGCCAGGTAGGGGAGAGCCTGCAGGCGAACACCGGGGAGCTGTTTTTT.

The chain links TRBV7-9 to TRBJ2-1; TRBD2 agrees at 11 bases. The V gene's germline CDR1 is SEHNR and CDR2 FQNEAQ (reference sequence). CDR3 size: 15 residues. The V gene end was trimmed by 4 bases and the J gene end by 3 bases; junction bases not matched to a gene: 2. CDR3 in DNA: TGTGCCAGCAGCTCGACTAGCGGGATCTACAATGAGCAGTTCTTC. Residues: CASSSTSGIYNEQFF.

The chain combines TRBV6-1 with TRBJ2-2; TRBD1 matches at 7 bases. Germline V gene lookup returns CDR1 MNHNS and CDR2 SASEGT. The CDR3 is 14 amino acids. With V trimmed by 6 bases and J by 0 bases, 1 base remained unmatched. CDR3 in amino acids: CASRQGTNTGELFF. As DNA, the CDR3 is TGTGCCAGCAGACAGGGGACGAACACCGGGGAGCTGTTTTTT.

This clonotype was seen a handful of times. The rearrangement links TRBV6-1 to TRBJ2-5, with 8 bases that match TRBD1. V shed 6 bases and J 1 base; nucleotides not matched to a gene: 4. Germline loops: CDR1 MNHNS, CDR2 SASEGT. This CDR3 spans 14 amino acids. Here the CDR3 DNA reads TGTGCCAGCAGACCGACAGGGGTCCAAGAGACCCAGTACTTC. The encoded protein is CASRPTGVQETQYF.

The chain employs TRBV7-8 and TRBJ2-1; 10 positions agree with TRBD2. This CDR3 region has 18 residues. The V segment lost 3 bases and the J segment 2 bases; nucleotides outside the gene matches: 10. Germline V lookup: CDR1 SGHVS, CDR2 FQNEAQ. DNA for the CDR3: TGTGCCAGCAGCTTGCTAGCGGGAGAAGGGTCCCCCTACAATGAGCAGTTCTTC. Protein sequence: CASSLLAGEGSPYNEQFF.

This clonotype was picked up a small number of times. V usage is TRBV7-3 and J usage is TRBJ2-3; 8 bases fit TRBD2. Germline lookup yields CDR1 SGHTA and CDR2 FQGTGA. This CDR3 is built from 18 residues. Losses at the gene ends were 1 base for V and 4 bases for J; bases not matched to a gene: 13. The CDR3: CASSLKLGLAGSADTQYF. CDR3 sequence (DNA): TGTGCCAGCAGCTTAAAACTCGGGCTAGCGGGTTCGGCAGATACGCAGTATTTT.

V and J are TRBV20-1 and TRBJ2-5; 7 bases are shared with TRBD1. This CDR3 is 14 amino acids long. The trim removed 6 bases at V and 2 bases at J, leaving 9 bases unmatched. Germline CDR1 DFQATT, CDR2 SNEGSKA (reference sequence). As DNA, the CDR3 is TGCAGTGCGCCCCTTGAACAGGGGCAAGAGACCCAGTACTTC. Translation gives CSAPLEQGQETQYF.

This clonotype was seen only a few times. CDR3 in amino acids: CASRRTGENTEAFF. CDR3 DNA: TGCGCCAGTCGGAGGACAGGGGAAAACACTGAAGCTTTCTTT. This chain joins TRBV5-1 and TRBJ1-1; the match to TRBD1 covers 9 bases. Trimming at V came to 8 bases and at J to 2 bases, leaving 7 bases not matched to a gene. This CDR3 comprises 14 residues. Germline CDR1 is SGHRS and CDR2 is YFSETQ.

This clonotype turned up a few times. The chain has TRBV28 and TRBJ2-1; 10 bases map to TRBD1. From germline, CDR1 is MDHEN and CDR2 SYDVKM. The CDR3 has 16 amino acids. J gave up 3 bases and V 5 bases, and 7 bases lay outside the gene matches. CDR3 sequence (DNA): TGTGCCAGCAGTCCGAGGACAGGGGGTTACTACAATGAGCAGTTCTTC. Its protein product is CASSPRTGGYYNEQFF.

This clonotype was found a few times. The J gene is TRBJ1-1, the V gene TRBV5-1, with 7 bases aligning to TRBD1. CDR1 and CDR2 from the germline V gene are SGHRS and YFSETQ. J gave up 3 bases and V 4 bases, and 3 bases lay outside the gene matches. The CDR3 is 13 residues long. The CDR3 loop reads CASSERGHTEAFF. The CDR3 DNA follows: TGCGCCAGCAGCGAGAGGGGGCACACTGAAGCTTTCTTT. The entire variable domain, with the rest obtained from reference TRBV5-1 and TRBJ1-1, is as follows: KAGVTQTPRYLIKTRGQQVTLSCSPISGHRSVSWYQQTPGQGLQFLFEYFSETQRNKGNFPGRFSGRQFSNSRSEMNVSTLELGDSALYLCASSERGHTEAFFGQGTRLTVV.

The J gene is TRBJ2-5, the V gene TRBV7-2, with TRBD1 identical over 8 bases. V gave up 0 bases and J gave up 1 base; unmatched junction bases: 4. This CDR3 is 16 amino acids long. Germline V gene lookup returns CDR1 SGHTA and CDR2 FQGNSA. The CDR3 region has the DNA TGTGCCAGCAGCTTAGCCCTCGGACAGGGCCAAGAGACCCAGTACTTC. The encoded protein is CASSLALGQGQETQYF.

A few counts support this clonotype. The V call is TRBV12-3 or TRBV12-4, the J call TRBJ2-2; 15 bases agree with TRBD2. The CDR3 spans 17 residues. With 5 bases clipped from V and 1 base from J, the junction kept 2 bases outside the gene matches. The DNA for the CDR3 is TGTGCCAGCAGTGAGGGACTAGCGGGAGGGAACACCGGGGAGCTGTTTTTT. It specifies CASSEGLAGGNTGELFF.

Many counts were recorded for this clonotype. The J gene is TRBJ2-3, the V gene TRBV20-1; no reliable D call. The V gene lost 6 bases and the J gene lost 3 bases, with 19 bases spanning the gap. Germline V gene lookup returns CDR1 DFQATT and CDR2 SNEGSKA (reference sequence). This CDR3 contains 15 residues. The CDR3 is CSASPSVRATDTQYF. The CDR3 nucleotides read TGCAGTGCCAGTCCCTCGGTGCGAGCGACAGATACGCAGTATTTT.

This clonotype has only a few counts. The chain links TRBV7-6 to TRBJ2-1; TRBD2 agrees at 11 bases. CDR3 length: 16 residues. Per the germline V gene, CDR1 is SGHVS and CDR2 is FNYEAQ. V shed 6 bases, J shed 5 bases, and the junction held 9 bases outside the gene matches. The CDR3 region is CASSPVLGLADNEQFF. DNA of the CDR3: TGTGCCAGCAGTCCCGTTTTGGGACTAGCGGACAATGAGCAGTTCTTC.

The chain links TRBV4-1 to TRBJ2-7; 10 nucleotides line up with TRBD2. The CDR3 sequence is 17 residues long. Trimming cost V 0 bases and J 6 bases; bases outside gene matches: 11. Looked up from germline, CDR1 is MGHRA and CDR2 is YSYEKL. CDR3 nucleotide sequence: TGCGCCAGCAGCCAAGATGTAACTAGCGGGACAGGTAGCGAGCAGTACTTC. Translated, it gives CASSQDVTSGTGSEQYF.

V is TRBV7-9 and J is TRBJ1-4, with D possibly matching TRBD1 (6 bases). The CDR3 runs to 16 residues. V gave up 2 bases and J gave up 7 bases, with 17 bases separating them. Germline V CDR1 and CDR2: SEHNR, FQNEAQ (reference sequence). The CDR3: CASSLTMGGAFEKLFF. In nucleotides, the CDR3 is TGTGCCAGCAGCTTAACGATGGGGGGGGCTTTTGAAAAACTGTTTTTT.

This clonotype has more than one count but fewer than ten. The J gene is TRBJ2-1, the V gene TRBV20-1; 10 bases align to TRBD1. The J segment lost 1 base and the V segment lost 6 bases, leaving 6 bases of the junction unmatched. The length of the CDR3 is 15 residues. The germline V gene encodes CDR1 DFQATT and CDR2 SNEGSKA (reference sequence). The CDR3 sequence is CSAIQGQGSYNEQFF. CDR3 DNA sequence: TGCAGTGCCATCCAGGGACAGGGGTCCTACAATGAGCAGTTCTTC.

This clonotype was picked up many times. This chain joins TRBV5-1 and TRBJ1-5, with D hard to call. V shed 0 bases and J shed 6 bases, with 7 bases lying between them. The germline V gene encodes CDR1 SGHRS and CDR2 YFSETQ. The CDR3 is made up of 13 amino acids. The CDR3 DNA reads TGCGCCAGCAGCTTGGACCAATCTCAGCCCCAGCATTTT. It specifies CASSLDQSQPQHF. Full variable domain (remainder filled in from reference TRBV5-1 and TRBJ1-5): KAGVTQTPRYLIKTRGQQVTLSCSPISGHRSVSWYQQTPGQGLQFLFEYFSETQRNKGNFPGRFSGRQFSNSRSEMNVSTLELGDSALYLCASSLDQSQPQHFGDGTRLSIL.

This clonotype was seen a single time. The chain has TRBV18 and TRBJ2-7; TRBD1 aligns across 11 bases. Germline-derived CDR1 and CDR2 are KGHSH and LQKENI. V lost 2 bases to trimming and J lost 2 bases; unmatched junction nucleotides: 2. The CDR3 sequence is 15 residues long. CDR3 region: CASSPGTGGTYEQYF. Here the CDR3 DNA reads TGTGCCAGCTCACCAGGGACAGGGGGTACCTACGAGCAGTACTTC.

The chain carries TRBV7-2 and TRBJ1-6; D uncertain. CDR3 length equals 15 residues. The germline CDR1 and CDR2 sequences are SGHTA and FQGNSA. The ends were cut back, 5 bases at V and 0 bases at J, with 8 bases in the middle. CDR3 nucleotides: TGTGCCAGCAGCATCACGAGCTCCTATAATTCACCCCTCCACTTT. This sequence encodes CASSITSSYNSPLHF.

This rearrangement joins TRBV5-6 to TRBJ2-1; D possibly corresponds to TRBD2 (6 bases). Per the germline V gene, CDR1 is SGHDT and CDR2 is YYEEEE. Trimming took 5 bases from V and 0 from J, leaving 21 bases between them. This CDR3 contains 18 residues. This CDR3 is CASSFGGSGALSYNEQFF. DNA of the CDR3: TGTGCCAGCAGTTTTGGAGGTAGCGGCGCTCTCTCCTACAATGAGCAGTTCTTC. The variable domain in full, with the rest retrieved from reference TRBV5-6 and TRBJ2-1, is DAGVTQSPTHLIKTRGQQVTLRCSPKSGHDTVSWYQQALGQGPQFIFQYYEEEERQRGNFPDRFSGHQFPNYSSELNVNALLLGDSALYLCASSFGGSGALSYNEQFFGPGTRLTVL.

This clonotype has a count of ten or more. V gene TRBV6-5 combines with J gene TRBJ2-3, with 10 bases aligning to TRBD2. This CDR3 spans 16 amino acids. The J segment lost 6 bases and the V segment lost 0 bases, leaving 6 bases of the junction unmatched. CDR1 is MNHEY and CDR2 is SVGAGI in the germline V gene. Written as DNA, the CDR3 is TGTGCCAGCAGTTACTCGGCTAGCGGGAGTATTGATACGCAGTATTTT. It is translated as CASSYSASGSIDTQYF.

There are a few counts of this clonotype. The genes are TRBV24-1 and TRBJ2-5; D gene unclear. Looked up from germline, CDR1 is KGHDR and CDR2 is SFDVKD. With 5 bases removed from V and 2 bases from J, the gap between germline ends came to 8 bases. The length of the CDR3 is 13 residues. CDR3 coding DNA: TGTGCCACCAGTGCCGACTTACAAGAGACCCAGTACTTC. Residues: CATSADLQETQYF.

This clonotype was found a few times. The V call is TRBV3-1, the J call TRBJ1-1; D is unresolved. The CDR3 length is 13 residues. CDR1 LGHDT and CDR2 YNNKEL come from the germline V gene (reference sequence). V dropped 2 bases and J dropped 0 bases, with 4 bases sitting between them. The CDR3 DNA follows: TGTGCCAGCAGCCAAACGGTGAACACTGAAGCTTTCTTT. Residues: CASSQTVNTEAFF.

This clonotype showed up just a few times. The CDR3 spells CSAKLAGRYNEQFF. The CDR3 DNA reads as TGCAGTGCAAAACTAGCGGGAAGGTACAATGAGCAGTTCTTC. The rearrangement links TRBV20-1 to TRBJ2-1; 10 nucleotides line up with TRBD2. The CDR3 extends over 14 amino acids. V lost 6 bases, J lost 4 bases, and 6 bases stayed unmatched. CDR1 is DFQATT, CDR2 SNEGSKA, per germline (reference sequence).